The text below deals with one T cell receptor beta chain. The source of the sample is a study of cytomegalovirus exposure and HLA in healthy donors. Researchers ran the PCR with 60 Vbeta and 13 Jbeta primers. The assay was immunoSEQ multiplex PCR, and TCRdb's table has in-frame clones only and misses some. Of tens of thousands of clones listed, around 64% are singletons. The V and J ends lost 5 bases and 0 bases, in that order; junction bases with no gene match: 7. The CDR3 has 16 residues. Per germline, CDR1 MDHEN and CDR2 SYDVKM. The V call is TRBV28, the J call TRBJ1-1; 9 bases fit TRBD1. The sample was PBMCs. This receptor was taken from a middle-aged man in good health and CMV-seropositive. DNA for the CDR3: TGTGCCAGCAGTCGTCCCGGGACAGGGATGAACACTGAAGCTTTCTTT. Its protein product is CASSRPGTGMNTEAFF.